What follows are 3 T cell receptor beta chains derived from one specimen sequenced in a study of control samples from healthy donors and cancer patients. Method: immunoSEQ multiplex PCR; TCRdb's copy keeps in-frame clones and lacks some. The sample yields about 130,000 clones, around 93% seen once. The sequencing sample was made of blood. These receptors originate from a man between 18 and 35 years old in good health.

This clone was counted a single time. The genes are TRBV3-1 (or the pseudogene TRBV3-2) and TRBJ1-4; D possibly corresponds to TRBD1 (5 bases). Germline V gives CDR1 LGHDT, CDR2 YNNKEL (reference sequence). Trimming removed 4 bases at V and 8 bases at J, with 14 bases between. The CDR3 sequence is 14 residues long. For the CDR3, the DNA is TGTGCCAGCAGCCCCGACAGTATGGGCGAAAAACTGTTTTTT. It is translated as CASSPDSMGEKLFF.

The chain employs TRBV6-1 and TRBJ2-5, with TRBD2 matching 7 bases. The junction had 2 bases not matched to a gene; V was cut back by 2 bases and J by 5 bases. The CDR3 covers 13 residues. The V gene's germline CDR1 is MNHNS and CDR2 SASEGT. The CDR3 nucleotides read TGTGCCAGCAGTGAATGGGAGGGGGAGACCCAGTACTTC. This codes for CASSEWEGETQYF.

The chain carries TRBV7-2 and TRBJ2-2, with 10 bases fitting TRBD2. The germline V gene encodes CDR1 SGHTA and CDR2 FQGNSA. The ends lost 5 bases at V and 4 bases at J; junction bases unmatched: 4. This CDR3 spans 15 amino acids. The CDR3 region is CASSVQRGGTGELFF. The CDR3 bases are TGTGCCAGCAGCGTCCAGCGGGGGGGCACCGGGGAGCTGTTTTTT.